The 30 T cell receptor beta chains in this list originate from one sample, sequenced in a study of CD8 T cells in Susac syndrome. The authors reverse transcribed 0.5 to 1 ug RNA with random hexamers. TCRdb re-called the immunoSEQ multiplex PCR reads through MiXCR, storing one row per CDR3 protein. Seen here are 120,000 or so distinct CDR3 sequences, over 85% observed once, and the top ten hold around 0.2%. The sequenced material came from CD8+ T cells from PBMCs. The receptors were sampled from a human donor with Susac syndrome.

The CDR3 loop reads CASSLAQEINQPQHF. The CDR3 DNA is TGTGCCAGCAGTTTGGCTCAGGAGATTAATCAGCCCCAGCATTTT. The V call is TRBV12-3 or TRBV12-4, the J call TRBJ1-5; no definite D call. The V and J ends lost 3 bases and 4 bases respectively, with 13 bases between them. The CDR3 extends over 15 amino acids.

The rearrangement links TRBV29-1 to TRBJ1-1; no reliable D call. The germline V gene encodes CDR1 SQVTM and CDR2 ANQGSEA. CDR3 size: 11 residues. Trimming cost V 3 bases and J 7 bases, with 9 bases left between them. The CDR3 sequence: CSVDPQNEAFF. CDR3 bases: TGCAGCGTTGATCCCCAAAATGAAGCTTTCTTT.

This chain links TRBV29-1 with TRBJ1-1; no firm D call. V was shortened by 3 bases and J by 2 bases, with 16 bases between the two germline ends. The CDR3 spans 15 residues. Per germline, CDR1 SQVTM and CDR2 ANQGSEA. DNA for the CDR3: TGCAGCGTTGATCGGCCAGGCCAGACTAACACTGAAGCTTTCTTT. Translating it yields CSVDRPGQTNTEAFF.

The CDR3: CSARDRDGYTF. Written as DNA, the CDR3 is TGCAGTGCCCGGGACAGGGATGGCTACACCTTC. The genes are TRBV20-1 and TRBJ1-2; 9 positions match TRBD1. The CDR3 runs 11 residues. V lost 6 bases and J lost 6; bases outside the gene matches: 2. Germline CDR1 reads DFQATT; CDR2 reads SNEGSKA (reference sequence).

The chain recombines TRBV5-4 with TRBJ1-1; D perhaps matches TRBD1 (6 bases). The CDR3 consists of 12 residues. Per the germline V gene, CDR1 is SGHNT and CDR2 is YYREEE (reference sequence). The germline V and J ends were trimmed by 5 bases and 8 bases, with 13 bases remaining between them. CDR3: CASRQAGDEAFF. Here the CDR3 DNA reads TGTGCCAGCAGGCAAGCAGGGGACGAAGCTTTCTTT.

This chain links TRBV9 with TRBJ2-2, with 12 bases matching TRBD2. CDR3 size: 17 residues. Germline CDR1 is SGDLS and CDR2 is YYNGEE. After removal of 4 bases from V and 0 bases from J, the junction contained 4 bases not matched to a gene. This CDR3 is CASSPRLAGANTGELFF. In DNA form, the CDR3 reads TGTGCCAGCAGCCCCCGACTAGCGGGAGCGAACACCGGGGAGCTGTTTTTT.

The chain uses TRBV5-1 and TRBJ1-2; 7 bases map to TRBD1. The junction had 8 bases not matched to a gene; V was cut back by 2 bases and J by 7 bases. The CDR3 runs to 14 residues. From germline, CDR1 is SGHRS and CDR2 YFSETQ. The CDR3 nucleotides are TGCGCCAGCAGCTTATCAGGGGGGGAAGGTGGCTACACCTTC. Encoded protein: CASSLSGGEGGYTF. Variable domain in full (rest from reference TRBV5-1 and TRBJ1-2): KAGVTQTPRYLIKTRGQQVTLSCSPISGHRSVSWYQQTPGQGLQFLFEYFSETQRNKGNFPGRFSGRQFSNSRSEMNVSTLELGDSALYLCASSLSGGEGGYTFGSGTRLTVV.

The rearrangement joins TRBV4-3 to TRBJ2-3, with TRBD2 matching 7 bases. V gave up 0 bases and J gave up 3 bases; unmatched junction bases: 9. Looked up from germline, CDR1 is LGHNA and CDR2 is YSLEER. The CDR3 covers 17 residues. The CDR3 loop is CASSQEGRRETTDTQYF. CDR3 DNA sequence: TGCGCCAGCAGCCAAGAGGGGAGGCGGGAGACGACAGATACGCAGTATTTT.

The chain's CDR3 is CASSQESRGTGNTIYF. DNA of the CDR3: TGCGCCAGCAGCCAAGAGTCCAGGGGGACTGGAAACACCATATATTTT. The rearrangement joins TRBV4-1 to TRBJ1-3; 7 bases match TRBD1. V lost 0 bases, J lost 2 bases, and 4 bases stayed unmatched. The CDR3 contains 16 residues. The germline V gene has CDR1 MGHRA and CDR2 YSYEKL.

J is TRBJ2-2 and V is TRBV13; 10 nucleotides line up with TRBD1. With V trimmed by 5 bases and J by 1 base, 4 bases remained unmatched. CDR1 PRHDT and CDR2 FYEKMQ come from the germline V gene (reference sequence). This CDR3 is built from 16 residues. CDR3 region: CASSGDRGLNTGELFF. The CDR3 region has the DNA TGTGCCAGCAGCGGCGACAGGGGGCTGAACACCGGGGAGCTGTTTTTT.

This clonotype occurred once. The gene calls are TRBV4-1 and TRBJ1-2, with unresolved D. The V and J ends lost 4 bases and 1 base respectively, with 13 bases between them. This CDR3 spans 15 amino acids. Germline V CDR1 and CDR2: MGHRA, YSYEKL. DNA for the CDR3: TGCGCCAGCAGCCGACTAAGGCGGATTAACTATGGCTACACCTTC. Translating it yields CASSRLRRINYGYTF.

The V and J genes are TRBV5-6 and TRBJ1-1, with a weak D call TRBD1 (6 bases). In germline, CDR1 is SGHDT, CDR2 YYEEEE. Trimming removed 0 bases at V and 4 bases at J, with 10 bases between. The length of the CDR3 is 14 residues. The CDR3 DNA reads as TGTGCCAGCAGCTTGGCCACAGGGATCACTGAAGCTTTCTTT. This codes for CASSLATGITEAFF.

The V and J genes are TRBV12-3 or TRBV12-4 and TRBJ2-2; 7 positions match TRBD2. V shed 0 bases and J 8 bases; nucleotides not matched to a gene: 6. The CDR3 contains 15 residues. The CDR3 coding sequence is TGTGCCAGCAGTTTAGCGGGAGGGCCGGAAGGGGAGCTGTTTTTT. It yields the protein CASSLAGGPEGELFF.

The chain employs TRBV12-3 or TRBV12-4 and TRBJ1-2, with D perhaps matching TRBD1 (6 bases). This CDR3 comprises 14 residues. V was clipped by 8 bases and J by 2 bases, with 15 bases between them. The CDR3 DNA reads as TGTGCCAGCCCCCCGCAGGGGTTGAACTATGGCTACACCTTC. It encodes CASPPQGLNYGYTF.

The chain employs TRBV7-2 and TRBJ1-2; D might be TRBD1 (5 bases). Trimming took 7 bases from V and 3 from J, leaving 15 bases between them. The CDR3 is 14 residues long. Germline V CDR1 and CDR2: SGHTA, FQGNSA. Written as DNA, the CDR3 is TGTGCCAGCACCCTGGGCAGGGTTGACTATGGCTACACCTTC. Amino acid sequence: CASTLGRVDYGYTF. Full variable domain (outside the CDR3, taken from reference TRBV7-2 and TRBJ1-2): GAGVSQSPSNKVTEKGKDVELRCDPISGHTALYWYRQSLGQGLEFLIYFQGNSAPDKSGLPSDRFSAERTGGSVSTLTIQRTQQEDSAVYLCASTLGRVDYGYTFGSGTRLTVV.

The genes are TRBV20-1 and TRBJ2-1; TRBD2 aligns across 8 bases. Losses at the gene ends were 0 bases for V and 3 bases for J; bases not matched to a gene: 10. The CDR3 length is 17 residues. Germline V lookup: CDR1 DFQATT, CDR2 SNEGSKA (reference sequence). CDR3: CSARESGGSGVYNEQFF. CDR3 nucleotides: TGCAGTGCTAGAGAATCCGGGGGTAGCGGGGTCTACAATGAGCAGTTCTTC.

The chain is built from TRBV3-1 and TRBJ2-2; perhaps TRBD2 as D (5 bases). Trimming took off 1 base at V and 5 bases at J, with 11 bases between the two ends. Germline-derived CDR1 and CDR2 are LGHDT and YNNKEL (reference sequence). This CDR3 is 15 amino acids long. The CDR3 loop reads CASSQGVLETGELFF. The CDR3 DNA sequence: TGTGCCAGCAGCCAAGGGGTACTAGAAACCGGGGAGCTGTTTTTT.

CDR3 protein: CASSLGTGFRYGELFF. The CDR3 DNA sequence: TGTGCCAGCAGCTTAGGGACAGGGTTCCGATATGGGGAGCTGTTTTTT. This chain links TRBV11-2 with TRBJ2-2, with 8 bases lining up with TRBD1. After removal of 1 base from V and 8 bases from J, the junction contained 9 bases not matched to a gene. This CDR3 spans 16 amino acids. Germline loops: CDR1 SGHAT, CDR2 FQNNGV.

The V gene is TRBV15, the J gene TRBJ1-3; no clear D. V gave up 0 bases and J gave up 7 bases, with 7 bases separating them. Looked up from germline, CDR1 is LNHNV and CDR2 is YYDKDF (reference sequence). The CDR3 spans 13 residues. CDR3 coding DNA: TGTGCCACCAGCAGAGATCTGCCGAACACCATATATTTT. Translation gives CATSRDLPNTIYF. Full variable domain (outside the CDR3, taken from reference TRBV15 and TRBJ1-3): DAMVIQNPRYQVTQFGKPVTLSCSQTLNHNVMYWYQQKSSQAPKLLFHYYDKDFNNEADTPDNFQSRRPNTSFCFLDIRSPGLGDTAMYLCATSRDLPNTIYFGEGSWLTVV.

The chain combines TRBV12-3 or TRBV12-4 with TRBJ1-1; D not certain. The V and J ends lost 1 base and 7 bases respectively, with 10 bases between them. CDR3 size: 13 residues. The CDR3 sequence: CASSLGQAIEAFF. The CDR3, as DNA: TGTGCCAGCAGTTTAGGGCAGGCCATTGAAGCTTTCTTT.

In DNA form, the CDR3 reads TGTGCCAGCAGTTTATCGAGAGCAGACTATGGCTACACCTTC. It yields the protein CASSLSRADYGYTF. The J gene is TRBJ1-2, the V gene TRBV27, with unresolved D. V was cut by 0 bases and J by 3 bases, with 8 bases left in between. The CDR3 loop spans 14 amino acids. Germline-derived CDR1 and CDR2 are MNHEY and SMNVEV (reference sequence).

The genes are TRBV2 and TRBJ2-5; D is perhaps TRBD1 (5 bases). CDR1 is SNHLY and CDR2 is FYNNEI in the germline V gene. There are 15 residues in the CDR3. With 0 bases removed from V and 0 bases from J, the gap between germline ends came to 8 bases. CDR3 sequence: CASSEAPRDQETQYF. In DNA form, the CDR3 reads TGTGCCAGCAGTGAAGCGCCCAGGGACCAAGAGACCCAGTACTTC.

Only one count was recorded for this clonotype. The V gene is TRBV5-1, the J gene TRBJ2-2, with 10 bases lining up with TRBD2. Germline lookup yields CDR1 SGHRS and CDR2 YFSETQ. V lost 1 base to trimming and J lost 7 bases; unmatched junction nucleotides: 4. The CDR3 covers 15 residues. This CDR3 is CASSLPSGSVGELFF. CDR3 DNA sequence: TGCGCCAGCAGCTTGCCTAGCGGGAGCGTCGGGGAGCTGTTTTTT.

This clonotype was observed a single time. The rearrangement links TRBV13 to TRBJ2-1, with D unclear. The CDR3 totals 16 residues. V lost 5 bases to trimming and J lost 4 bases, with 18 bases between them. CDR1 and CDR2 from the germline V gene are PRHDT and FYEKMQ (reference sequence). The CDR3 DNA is TGTGCCAGCAGCCCCCTAACGGGTGGGGTTTACAATGAGCAGTTCTTC. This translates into CASSPLTGGVYNEQFF.

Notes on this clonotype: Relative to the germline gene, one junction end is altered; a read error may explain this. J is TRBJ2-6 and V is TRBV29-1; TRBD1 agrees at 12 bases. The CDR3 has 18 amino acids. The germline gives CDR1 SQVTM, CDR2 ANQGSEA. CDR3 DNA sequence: TGCAGCGTCGAAGAGGGGGACAGGGGGCCCTCTGGGGCCAACGTCCTGACTTTC. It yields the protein CSVEEGDRGPSGANVLTF.

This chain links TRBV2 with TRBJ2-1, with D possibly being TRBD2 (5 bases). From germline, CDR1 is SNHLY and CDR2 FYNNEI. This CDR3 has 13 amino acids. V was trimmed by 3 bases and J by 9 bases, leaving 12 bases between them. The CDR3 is CASSEEELSEQFF. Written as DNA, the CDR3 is TGTGCCAGCAGTGAGGAGGAACTGAGTGAGCAGTTCTTC.

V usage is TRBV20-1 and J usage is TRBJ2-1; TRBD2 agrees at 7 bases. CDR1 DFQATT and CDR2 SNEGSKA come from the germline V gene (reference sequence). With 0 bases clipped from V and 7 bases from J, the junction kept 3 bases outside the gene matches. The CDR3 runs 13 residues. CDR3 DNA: TGCAGTGCTAGAGATATGGGGGGGAATGAGCAGTTCTTC. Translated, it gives CSARDMGGNEQFF.

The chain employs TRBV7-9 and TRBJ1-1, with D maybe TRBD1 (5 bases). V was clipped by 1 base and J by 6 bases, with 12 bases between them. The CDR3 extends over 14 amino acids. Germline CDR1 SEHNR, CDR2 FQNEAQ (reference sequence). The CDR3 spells CASSLEGTQAEAFF. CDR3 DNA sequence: TGTGCCAGCAGCTTAGAAGGCACACAGGCTGAAGCTTTCTTT.

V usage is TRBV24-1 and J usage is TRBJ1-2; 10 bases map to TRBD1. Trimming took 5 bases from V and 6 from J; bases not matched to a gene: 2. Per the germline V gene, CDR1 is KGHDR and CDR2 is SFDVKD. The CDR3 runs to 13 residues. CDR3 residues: CATSGGQGNGYTF. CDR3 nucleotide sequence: TGTGCCACCAGTGGGGGACAGGGGAATGGCTACACCTTC.

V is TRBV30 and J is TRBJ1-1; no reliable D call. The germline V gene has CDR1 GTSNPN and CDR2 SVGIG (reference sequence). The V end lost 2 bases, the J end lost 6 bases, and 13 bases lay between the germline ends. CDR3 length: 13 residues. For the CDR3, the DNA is TGTGCCTGGAGTAGTGGCGCCCCCGCTGAAGCTTTCTTT. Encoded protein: CAWSSGAPAEAFF.